The TCR beta chain described here comes from a study of CD8 T cells in ankylosing spondylitis. General observations from the study: Typical of ankylosing spondylitis blood, it appeared, was a TCR beta motif of under 10 highly homologous variants.

Per germline, CDR1 MNHEY and CDR2 SMNVEV (reference sequence). There are 16 residues in the CDR3. V was shortened by 6 bases and J by 2 bases, with 17 bases between the two germline ends. TCRdb ran MiXCR on the 5' RACE reads and lists one entry per CDR3 protein. The sample yields 750,000 to 850,000 distinct CDR3 sequences, about 11% seen once. The sample holds a few counts of this clonotype. As yet, its antigen is unknown. The sample was blood, either unsorted or a sorted T cell fraction (not recorded which). The receptor was derived from a male donor with ankylosing spondylitis. The chain carries TRBV27 and TRBJ1-5; D uncertain. In nucleotides, the CDR3 is TGTGCCAGCAGCACCCGCCCGGGTATCCGCAATCAGCCCCAGCATTTT. Translated: CASSTRPGIRNQPQHF.